This T cell receptor beta chain was captured by sequencing in a study of control samples from healthy donors and cancer patients. Method: immunoSEQ multiplex PCR; TCRdb's copy keeps in-frame clones and lacks some. The sample carries about 170,000 clones, approximately 92% recorded once. Germline V gives CDR1 KGHSH, CDR2 LQKENI. J lost 3 bases, V lost 3 bases, and 1 base had no gene match. This CDR3 spans 13 amino acids. The receptor was isolated from a woman aged 60-70 years in good health. The chain uses TRBV18 and TRBJ2-5; 7 bases are a match to TRBD2. The specimen was blood. The CDR3 DNA reads TGTGCCAGCTCACCGGGGGGGGAAGAGACCCAGTACTTC. This encodes CASSPGGEETQYF. Full variable domain (remainder filled in from reference TRBV18 and TRBJ2-5): NAGVMQNPRHLVRRRGQEARLRCSPMKGHSHVYWYRQLPEEGLKFMVYLQKENIIDESGMPKERFSAEFPKEGPSILRIQQVVRGDSAAYFCASSPGGEETQYFGPGTRLLVL.